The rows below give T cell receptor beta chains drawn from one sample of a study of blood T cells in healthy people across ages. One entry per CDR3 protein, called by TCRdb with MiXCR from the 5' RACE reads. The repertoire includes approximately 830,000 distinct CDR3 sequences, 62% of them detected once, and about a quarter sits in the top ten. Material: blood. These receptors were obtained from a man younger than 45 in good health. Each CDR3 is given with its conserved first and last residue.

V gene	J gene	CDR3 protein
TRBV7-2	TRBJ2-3	CASSPRRAGDGTQYF
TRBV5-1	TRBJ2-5	CASSLGGGLETQYF
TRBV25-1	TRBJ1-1	CASKGMGDTEAFF
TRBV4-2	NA	CASSQVGGTTYEQYF
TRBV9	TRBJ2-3	CASSITGGHTDTQYF
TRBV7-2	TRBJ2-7	CASSSYSDEQYF
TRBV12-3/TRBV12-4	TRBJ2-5	CASSTTSGGPIQYF
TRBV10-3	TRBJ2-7	CAITDYETYEQYF
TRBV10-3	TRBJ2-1	CAISESGSGTGIINEQFF
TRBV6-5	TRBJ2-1	CASNNHGGGKRNEQFF
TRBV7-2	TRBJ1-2	CASSLTGGEFDGYTF
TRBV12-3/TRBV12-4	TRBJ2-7	CASSLGVAVSSYEQYF
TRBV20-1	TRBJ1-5	CSALRGQGAIGNQPQHF
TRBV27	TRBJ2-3	CASSLWGALGDTQYF
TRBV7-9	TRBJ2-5	CASSFDRGQETQYF
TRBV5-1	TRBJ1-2	CASSVQGSGGYTF
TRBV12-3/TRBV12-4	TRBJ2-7	CANSPGPIVGQYF
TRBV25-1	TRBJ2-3	CASSEYGTGFTDTQYF
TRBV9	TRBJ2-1	CASSVEVSGGRYNEQFF
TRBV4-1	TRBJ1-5	CASSQRQGNQPQHF
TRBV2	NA	CASGPQETQYF
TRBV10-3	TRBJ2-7	CAISESPGLEYEQYF